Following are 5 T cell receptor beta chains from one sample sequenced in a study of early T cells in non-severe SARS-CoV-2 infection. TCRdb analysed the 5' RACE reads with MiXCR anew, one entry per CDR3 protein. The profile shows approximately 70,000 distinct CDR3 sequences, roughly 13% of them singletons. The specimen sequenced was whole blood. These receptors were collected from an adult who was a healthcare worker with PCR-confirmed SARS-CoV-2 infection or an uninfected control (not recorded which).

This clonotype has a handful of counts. The CDR3 bases are TGTGCCAGCAGTTTATCGACTAGCGGTTCGCCAGATACGCAGTATTTT. Protein product: CASSLSTSGSPDTQYF. The J gene is TRBJ2-3, the V gene TRBV28; TRBD2 agrees at 9 bases. CDR1 MDHEN and CDR2 SYDVKM come from the germline V gene. The CDR3 loop spans 16 amino acids. V trimming: 1 base; J trimming: 4 bases; junction bases outside the gene matches: 6.

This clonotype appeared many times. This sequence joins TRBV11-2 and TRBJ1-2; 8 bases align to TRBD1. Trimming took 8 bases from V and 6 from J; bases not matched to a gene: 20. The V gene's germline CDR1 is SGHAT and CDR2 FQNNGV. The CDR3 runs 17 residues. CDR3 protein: CASVEDPGQADYDGYTF. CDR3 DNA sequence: TGTGCCAGCGTTGAGGACCCGGGACAGGCTGACTATGATGGCTACACCTTC.

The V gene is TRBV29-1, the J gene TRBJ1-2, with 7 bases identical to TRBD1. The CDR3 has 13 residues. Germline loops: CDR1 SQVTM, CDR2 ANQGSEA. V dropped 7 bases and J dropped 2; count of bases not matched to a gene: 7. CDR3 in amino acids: CSAGTEVNYGYTF. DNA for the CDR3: TGCAGCGCCGGGACAGAAGTGAACTATGGCTACACCTTC.

The CDR3 region is CASSLGSFNGYTF. The CDR3 bases are TGTGCCAGCAGCTTAGGAAGCTTTAATGGCTACACCTTC. This chain connects TRBV7-9 to TRBJ1-2; D gene unclear. The germline V and J ends were trimmed by 1 base and 6 bases, with 9 bases remaining between them. This CDR3 contains 13 residues. Germline V gene sequence: CDR1 SEHNR, CDR2 FQNEAQ (reference sequence).

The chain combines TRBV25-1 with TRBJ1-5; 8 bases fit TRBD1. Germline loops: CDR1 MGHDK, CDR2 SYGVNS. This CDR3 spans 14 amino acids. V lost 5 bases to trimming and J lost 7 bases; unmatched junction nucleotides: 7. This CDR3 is CASSQTGEQQPQHF. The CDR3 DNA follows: TGTGCCAGCAGTCAGACAGGGGAACAACAGCCCCAGCATTTT.